These 20 T cell receptor beta chains originate from one sample sequenced in a study of T cells in Graves' hyperthyroidism and ophthalmopathy. Amplified TCR beta CDR3 regions derived from RNA transcripts. Carried out on the TCR CDR3, a first-round RT-PCR used the HTBI primer set. TCRdb reanalysed the multiplex PCR reads using MiXCR and keeps one entry per CDR3 protein. In the table there are roughly 400,000 distinct CDR3 sequences, over 12% of which are singletons. The sequenced sample consisted of blood. The receptors originated from a man in his forties or fifties with Graves' ophthalmopathy.

Of note for this clonotype: With a much larger clone just one base away, this may be a read error. The chain recombines TRBV29-1 with TRBJ2-7, with 7 bases lining up with TRBD1. Trimming at V came to 7 bases and at J to 5 bases, leaving 11 bases not matched to a gene. Germline CDR1 and CDR2: SQVTM and ANQGSEA. The CDR3 contains 13 residues. The CDR3 DNA is TGCAGCGCCGGGACAGAGAGCAACGACGAGCAGTACTTC. Protein product: CSAGTESNDEQYF.

This chain joins TRBV20-1 and TRBJ2-2; D possibly corresponds to TRBD2 (5 bases). CDR3 length: 15 residues. The V gene lost 6 bases and the J gene lost 4 bases, with 18 bases spanning the gap. Looked up from germline, CDR1 is DFQATT and CDR2 is SNEGSKA (reference sequence). The CDR3 DNA reads as TGCAGTGCAAATAATGTAGATAGCGCCACCGGGGAGCTGTTTTTT. Translating gives CSANNVDSATGELFF.

In this sample, this clonotype turned up many times. This rearrangement joins TRBV12-3 or TRBV12-4 to TRBJ1-5; unclear D gene. V lost 3 bases and J 3 bases, leaving 12 bases between the germline ends. The CDR3 is made up of 15 amino acids. CDR3 sequence (DNA): TGTGCCAGCAGTTTCCCCGGGCAGGTCAATCAGCCCCAGCATTTT. Residues: CASSFPGQVNQPQHF.

This clonotype has at least ten counts. The V call is TRBV20-1, the J call TRBJ2-7; D possibly matches TRBD1 or TRBD2 (6 bases each). CDR1 and CDR2 from the germline V gene are DFQATT and SNEGSKA (reference sequence). V was clipped by 2 bases and J by 3 bases, with 20 bases between them. This CDR3 contains 16 residues. CDR3 nucleotides: TGCAGTGCTAGACCGGCCAACCGGGGGACACTCTACGAGCAGTACTTC. As protein: CSARPANRGTLYEQYF.

The V and J genes are TRBV6-1 and TRBJ2-3, with 10 bases lining up with TRBD2. Trimming took 6 bases from V and 1 from J; bases not matched to a gene: 4. CDR3 length: 15 amino acids. Germline CDR1 and CDR2: MNHNS and SASEGT. CDR3: CASRLAGSGTDTQYF. CDR3 DNA: TGTGCCAGCAGACTAGCGGGGTCGGGCACAGATACGCAGTATTTT.

Turning to this clonotype: One end of the junction is discordant with germline, which a read error may explain. The chain recombines TRBV12-3 or TRBV12-4 with TRBJ1-2; TRBD1 is a possible D gene (5 bases). CDR3 length equals 12 residues. The CDR3: CASRVANYGYTF. The CDR3 DNA follows: TGTGCTAGCAGGGTTGCTAACTATGGCTACACCTTC.

With regard to this clonotype: Compared with germline, one end of the junction differs, possibly owing to a read error. The rearrangement links TRBV2 to TRBJ1-1, with unresolved D. Germline assignment: CDR1 SNHLY and CDR2 FYNNEI. This CDR3 spans 13 amino acids. The CDR3 loop is CASGEVMSTEAFF. The CDR3 DNA sequence: TGTGCCAGCGGTGAAGTTATGAGCACTGAAGCTTTCTTT.

This clonotype appeared many times. The chain joins TRBV11-2 to TRBJ2-5; 9 nucleotides line up with TRBD1. With V trimmed by 5 bases and J by 5 bases, 9 bases remained unmatched. This CDR3 region has 15 residues. Germline CDR1 SGHAT, CDR2 FQNNGV. The CDR3 nucleotides are TGTGCCAGCAGCCCACGGGGACAGGGATATGAGACCCAGTACTTC. Translation: CASSPRGQGYETQYF. Based on the CDR3 plus reference TRBV11-2 and TRBJ2-5, the full variable domain is EAGVAQSPRYKIIEKRQSVAFWCNPISGHATLYWYQQILGQGPKLLIQFQNNGVVDDSQLPKDRFSAERLKGVDSTLKIQPAKLEDSAVYLCASSPRGQGYETQYFGPGTRLLVL.

The chain uses TRBV4-1 and TRBJ2-3; 9 bases agree with TRBD1. The CDR3 is 14 residues long. Germline lookup yields CDR1 MGHRA and CDR2 YSYEKL. V shed 3 bases, J shed 3 bases, and the junction held 1 base outside the gene matches. The CDR3 is CASSQTGGTDTQYF. CDR3 nucleotide sequence: TGCGCCAGCAGCCAGACAGGGGGAACAGATACGCAGTATTTT.

This clonotype occurred many times. The chain recombines TRBV3-1 with TRBJ2-4; possible D gene TRBD1, 5 bases. Germline V gives CDR1 LGHDT, CDR2 YNNKEL (reference sequence). The CDR3 length is 16 residues. With 0 bases removed from V and 2 bases from J, the gap between germline ends came to 11 bases. The CDR3 loop reads CASSQDRTPTKNIQYF. The CDR3, as DNA: TGTGCCAGCAGCCAAGATAGGACACCGACCAAAAACATTCAGTACTTC.

This clonotype has at least ten counts. The gene calls are TRBV15 and TRBJ2-3; 8 bases align to TRBD1. CDR3 length: 15 amino acids. V lost 3 bases and J lost 4; bases outside the gene matches: 6. Germline V gene lookup returns CDR1 LNHNV and CDR2 YYDKDF (reference sequence). The CDR3 nucleotides read TGTGCCACCAGCAGGAACAGGGGGGTTGCAGATACGCAGTATTTT. Its protein product is CATSRNRGVADTQYF.

At least ten counts were recorded for this clonotype. The rearrangement joins TRBV2 to TRBJ2-5; D uncertain. The CDR3 is made up of 14 amino acids. From germline, CDR1 is SNHLY and CDR2 FYNNEI. V was pared by 6 bases and J by 0 bases, with 11 bases between. The DNA of the CDR3 is TGTGCCAGCAGGCGGACGGCGTACCAAGAGACCCAGTACTTC. Residues: CASRRTAYQETQYF.

This clonotype was seen repeatedly, ten times or more. The chain has TRBV14 and TRBJ2-1; 9 bases agree with TRBD1. CDR1 SGHDN and CDR2 FVKESK come from the germline V gene. The J segment lost 9 bases and the V segment lost 3 bases, leaving 3 bases of the junction unmatched. CDR3 length: 13 residues. In DNA, the CDR3 is TGTGCCAGCAGCCACGACAGGGGGGGTGAGCAGTTCTTC. It yields the protein CASSHDRGGEQFF.

This clonotype was counted ten times or more. The chain carries TRBV3-1 and TRBJ2-5, with 7 nucleotides matching TRBD1. The CDR3 length is 16 residues. Trimming cost V 3 bases and J 0 bases; bases outside gene matches: 7. Germline-derived CDR1 and CDR2 are LGHDT and YNNKEL (reference sequence). DNA for the CDR3: TGTGCCAGCAGCCAGGCGACAGGGCCGTACCAAGAGACCCAGTACTTC. Encoded protein: CASSQATGPYQETQYF.

The sample holds many counts of this clonotype. The J gene is TRBJ2-1, the V gene TRBV6-2 or TRBV6-3; 9 bases fit TRBD2. Germline V CDR1 and CDR2: MNHEY, SVGEGT. Trimming cost V 0 bases and J 2 bases; bases outside gene matches: 5. The CDR3 is 17 amino acids. The CDR3 loop reads CASSYSARTSAYNEQFF. The CDR3 coding sequence is TGTGCCAGCAGTTACTCTGCCAGGACTAGCGCCTACAATGAGCAGTTCTTC.

The rearrangement joins TRBV29-1 to TRBJ2-1; D perhaps matches TRBD2 (5 bases). The germline V gene has CDR1 SQVTM and CDR2 ANQGSEA. The CDR3 consists of 15 residues. The ends were cut back, 3 bases at V and 0 bases at J, with 12 bases in the middle. The CDR3 region is CSVEGDLGSYNEQFF. In DNA, the CDR3 is TGCAGCGTTGAGGGAGATCTCGGCTCCTACAATGAGCAGTTCTTC.

Note on this clonotype: This may arise from a read error, as a much more abundant clone is one base away. The chain has TRBV2 and TRBJ2-3; 10 positions match TRBD1. The CDR3 has 14 residues. CDR1 SNHLY and CDR2 FYNNEI come from the germline V gene. CDR3 sequence reads: CVSRGTGAADTQYF. The DNA for the CDR3 is TGTGTCAGCAGGGGGACAGGGGCGGCAGATACGCAGTATTTT.

This clonotype was seen repeatedly, ten times or more. The chain is built from TRBV30 and TRBJ2-7; D may be TRBD1 (5 bases). Germline assignment: CDR1 GTSNPN and CDR2 SVGIG (reference sequence). Deletions cut 5 bases from V and 6 bases from J, with 14 bases between. The CDR3 sequence is 12 residues long. CDR3 sequence: CAWGRAPSEQYF. The CDR3 nucleotides read TGTGCCTGGGGCAGGGCCCCCTCCGAGCAGTACTTC. Combining the CDR3 with reference TRBV30 and TRBJ2-7 gives the whole variable domain SQTIHQWPATLVQPVGSPLSLECTVEGTSNPNLYWYRQAAGRGLQLLFYSVGIGQISSEVPQNLSASRPQDRQFILSSKKLLLSDSGFYLCAWGRAPSEQYFGPGTRLTVT.

The chain couples TRBV19 to TRBJ2-7; D possibly uses TRBD1 or TRBD2 (5 bases each). The ends were cut back, 6 bases at V and 5 bases at J, with 20 bases in the middle. Per the germline V gene, CDR1 is LNHDA and CDR2 is SQIVND (reference sequence). This CDR3 contains 15 residues. For the CDR3, the DNA is TGTGCCAGTAGCTTCTCCGGGACGGCCAGAGACGAGCAGTACTTC. Protein product: CASSFSGTARDEQYF.

Many counts were recorded for this clonotype. The DNA of the CDR3 is TGTGCCAGCAGAACCCCTGGGTCCCCCTTCGTGCGGGAGACCCAGTACTTC. It is translated as CASRTPGSPFVRETQYF. The chain carries TRBV27 and TRBJ2-5; D gene ambiguous. The ends were cut back, 6 bases at V and 5 bases at J, with 25 bases in the middle. Germline V gene lookup returns CDR1 MNHEY and CDR2 SMNVEV (reference sequence). The CDR3 runs to 17 residues.